A single sample gave rise to the 17 T cell receptor beta chains below, sequenced in a study of cytomegalovirus exposure and HLA in healthy donors. The PCR used 60 Vbeta and 13 Jbeta primers. Assay: immunoSEQ multiplex PCR; the TCRdb copy retains only in-frame clones and omits some. The table shows around 150,000 clones, with over 65% occurring only once. Sequencing was done on a sample of PBMCs. These receptors all come from a man in his forties in good health and CMV-seropositive.

The chain combines TRBV6-6 with TRBJ1-1, with 7 bases matching TRBD1. The CDR3 totals 14 residues. Germline V gene data show CDR1 as MNHNY and CDR2 as SVGAGI (reference sequence). V was pared by 6 bases and J by 3 bases, with 7 bases of the junction left unmatched. This CDR3 reads CASRYGQVDTEAFF. The CDR3 nucleotides read TGTGCCAGCAGGTACGGACAGGTAGACACTGAAGCTTTCTTT.

The gene calls are TRBV7-3 and TRBJ2-2, with TRBD2 identical over 9 bases. Germline lookup yields CDR1 SGHTA and CDR2 FQGTGA. The CDR3 consists of 17 residues. The V and J ends lost 2 bases and 4 bases, in that order; junction bases with no gene match: 8. The CDR3 region has the DNA TGTGCCAGCAGCTTAGGTGGAGGACTAGCGTCCACCGGGGAGCTGTTTTTT. Translation: CASSLGGGLASTGELFF.

This clone was detected only once. V usage is TRBV5-1 and J usage is TRBJ2-1; the D is unclear. V was trimmed by 4 bases and J by 5 bases, leaving 10 bases between them. The CDR3 loop spans 13 amino acids. Per the germline V gene, CDR1 is SGHRS and CDR2 is YFSETQ. The DNA of the CDR3 is TGCGCCAGCAGCCCGGGTCTGAACAATGAGCAGTTCTTC. Translating it yields CASSPGLNNEQFF. The full variable domain, completed using reference TRBV5-1 and TRBJ2-1, is KAGVTQTPRYLIKTRGQQVTLSCSPISGHRSVSWYQQTPGQGLQFLFEYFSETQRNKGNFPGRFSGRQFSNSRSEMNVSTLELGDSALYLCASSPGLNNEQFFGPGTRLTVL.

The chain carries TRBV15 and TRBJ2-5; tentative D call: TRBD2 (5 bases). The CDR3 contains 16 residues. Per the germline V gene, CDR1 is LNHNV and CDR2 is YYDKDF (reference sequence). The germline V and J ends were trimmed by 0 bases and 4 bases, with 15 bases remaining between them. This CDR3 reads CATSRDRGPGGETQYF. The DNA of the CDR3 is TGTGCCACCAGCAGAGACCGAGGACCCGGAGGAGAGACCCAGTACTTC.

V is TRBV7-2 and J is TRBJ1-3; 8 bases match TRBD1. J gave up 2 bases and V 5 bases, and 8 bases lay outside the gene matches. The CDR3 is made up of 16 amino acids. Germline assignment: CDR1 SGHTA and CDR2 FQGNSA. This chain's CDR3 is CASSALTGAPGNTIYF. The DNA of the CDR3 is TGTGCCAGCAGCGCTCTGACAGGGGCCCCTGGAAACACCATATATTTT.

This chain joins TRBV7-9 and TRBJ2-1, with a weak D call TRBD1 (6 bases). Trimming removed 6 bases at V and 9 bases at J, with 12 bases between. The CDR3 sequence is 12 residues long. The V gene's germline CDR1 is SEHNR and CDR2 FQNEAQ (reference sequence). The CDR3 DNA is TGTGCCAGCAGGACGGCAGGGGCTGAGCAGTTCTTC. Translated, it gives CASRTAGAEQFF.

This clone was recorded a few times. This chain links TRBV13 with TRBJ1-1; weak D call: TRBD1 (6 bases). Germline V CDR1 and CDR2: PRHDT, FYEKMQ (reference sequence). V gave up 1 base and J gave up 5 bases, with 8 bases separating them. The CDR3 is made up of 13 amino acids. The chain's CDR3 is CASSLEGGTEAFF. CDR3 sequence (DNA): TGTGCCAGCAGCTTAGAGGGGGGGACTGAAGCTTTCTTT.

This clone was seen more than once but under ten times. One end of the junction is discordant with germline, which a read error may explain. The J gene is TRBJ2-7, the V gene TRBV6-6; 7 bases map to TRBD2. CDR1 is MNHNY, CDR2 SVGAGI, per germline (reference sequence). The CDR3 consists of 11 residues. The CDR3 DNA follows: TGTGCCAGCAGCGGTGGGGGGGAGACGGACTTC. Translating it yields CASSGGGETDF.

V is TRBV10-3 and J is TRBJ2-1, with TRBD2 matching over 7 bases. Germline CDR1 and CDR2: ENHRY and SYGVKD. The V segment lost 2 bases and the J segment 8 bases; nucleotides outside the gene matches: 3. The length of the CDR3 is 13 residues. CDR3 in amino acids: CAISETSVYEQFF. As DNA, the CDR3 is TGTGCCATCAGTGAGACTAGCGTTTATGAGCAGTTCTTC.

The chain carries TRBV4-3 and TRBJ2-7; 9 nucleotides align to TRBD2. V was clipped by 0 bases and J by 4 bases; unmatched bases: 7. CDR3 length equals 16 residues. Germline CDR1 LGHNA, CDR2 YSLEER. CDR3 protein: CASSQDHLAGRYEQYF. The CDR3 nucleotides are TGCGCCAGCAGCCAAGATCATCTAGCGGGGAGGTACGAGCAGTACTTC.

The chain carries TRBV7-8 and TRBJ1-5; D is possibly TRBD1 (5 bases). V lost 2 bases and J lost 5, with 16 bases in between. This CDR3 has 16 residues. Germline CDR1 SGHVS, CDR2 FQNEAQ. This CDR3 is CASSLFGGVRDQPQHF. The CDR3 DNA sequence: TGTGCCAGCAGCTTATTTGGGGGGGTGAGGGATCAGCCCCAGCATTTT.

This clone was found a few times. The V and J genes are TRBV5-1 and TRBJ1-3; TRBD1 might be the D (6 bases). The CDR3 has 15 residues. V lost 1 base to trimming and J lost 2 bases, with 10 bases between them. Germline CDR1 is SGHRS and CDR2 is YFSETQ. The CDR3 DNA is TGCGCCAGCAGCTTGAACAGGGCTGCTGGAAACACCATATATTTT. Its translation is CASSLNRAAGNTIYF.

This sequence joins TRBV7-9 and TRBJ1-6; no clear D. This CDR3 has 15 residues. Germline-derived CDR1 and CDR2 are SEHNR and FQNEAQ (reference sequence). V was trimmed by 0 bases and J by 7 bases, leaving 10 bases between them. The CDR3 DNA is TGTGCCAGCAGCTTAGCTCAGCGGAAGAATTCACCCCTCCACTTT. Translating gives CASSLAQRKNSPLHF.

V usage is TRBV2 and J usage is TRBJ2-5; 10 bases match TRBD2. Germline CDR1 SNHLY, CDR2 FYNNEI. The V segment lost 5 bases and the J segment 4 bases; nucleotides outside the gene matches: 1. This CDR3 is built from 13 residues. The CDR3 DNA reads TGTGCCAGCAGTAGCGGGGGGGGAGAGACCCAGTACTTC. Encoded protein: CASSSGGGETQYF. The whole variable domain, filled in from reference TRBV2 and TRBJ2-5, reads EPEVTQTPSHQVTQMGQEVILRCVPISNHLYFYWYRQILGQKVEFLVSFYNNEISEKSEIFDDQFSVERPDGSNFTLKIRSTKLEDSAMYFCASSSGGGETQYFGPGTRLLVL.

The chain recombines TRBV6-1 with TRBJ2-1; D perhaps matches TRBD2 (6 bases). Germline V lookup: CDR1 MNHNS, CDR2 SASEGT. This CDR3 has 14 residues. Between the trimmed V and J ends, which lost 4 bases and 7 bases, there was a span of 14 bases. The CDR3 loop is CASSARTTQNEQFF. The CDR3 region has the DNA TGTGCCAGCAGTGCCAGGACTACCCAAAATGAGCAGTTCTTC.

The chain has TRBV4-1 and TRBJ1-2; 7 bases agree with TRBD1. V shed 2 bases, J shed 8 bases, and the junction held 17 bases outside the gene matches. Germline assignment: CDR1 MGHRA and CDR2 YSYEKL. The CDR3 length is 17 residues. CDR3 DNA sequence: TGCGCCAGCAGCCAATTTACCGACAGGGCGCGAATTGTAGGCTACACCTTC. It translates to CASSQFTDRARIVGYTF.

V usage is TRBV7-9 and J usage is TRBJ1-1; D gene uncertain. V gave up 3 bases and J gave up 4 bases, with 9 bases separating them. The CDR3 has 13 residues. Per germline, CDR1 SEHNR and CDR2 FQNEAQ (reference sequence). CDR3: CASSFISGTEAFF. The CDR3 DNA is TGTGCCAGCAGCTTCATCTCGGGCACTGAAGCTTTCTTT.